One and the same sample provided the 12 T cell receptor beta chains below, sequenced in a study of blood T cell repertoires in COVID-19. TCRdb's copy holds only in-frame clones and misses some; the assay was immunoSEQ multiplex PCR. The repertoire holds some 400,000 clones, with 89% as singletons. What was sequenced was PBMCs or T cells enriched from blood (not recorded which). Receptors were obtained from a woman in her 30s who had recovered from COVID-19.

In this sample, this clone turned up once. This chain connects TRBV5-4 to TRBJ2-4, with TRBD2 matching 7 bases. With 4 bases clipped from V and 9 bases from J, the junction kept 13 bases outside the gene matches. The CDR3 contains 15 residues. Looked up from germline, CDR1 is SGHNT and CDR2 is YYREEE (reference sequence). The CDR3: CASSNANAGAGIQYF. CDR3 sequence (DNA): TGTGCCAGCAGCAACGCCAACGCGGGAGCAGGCATTCAGTACTTC.

The genes are TRBV7-8 and TRBJ2-3; D is possibly TRBD2 (7 bases). V was clipped by 6 bases and J by 3 bases, with 16 bases between them. This CDR3 has 15 residues. Germline CDR1 reads SGHVS; CDR2 reads FQNEAQ. Here the CDR3 DNA reads TGTGCCAGCAGATGGGGGCTAGCGGTAACAGATACGCAGTATTTT. Amino acids: CASRWGLAVTDTQYF.

The chain joins TRBV9 to TRBJ2-7, with no clear D. CDR1 is SGDLS, CDR2 YYNGEE, per germline. This CDR3 has 13 residues. The V and J ends lost 0 bases and 3 bases respectively, with 7 bases between them. The CDR3 DNA is TGTGCCAGCAGCGTAGTATCGGGCTACGAGCAGTACTTC. This codes for CASSVVSGYEQYF.

This sequence joins TRBV9 and TRBJ2-5; 13 nucleotides line up with TRBD2. The ends lost 4 bases at V and 4 bases at J; junction bases unmatched: 4. Per the germline V gene, CDR1 is SGDLS and CDR2 is YYNGEE. The CDR3 extends over 15 amino acids. CDR3 nucleotides: TGTGCCAGCAGCCCTAGACTAGCGGGGGGAGAGACCCAGTACTTC. Residues: CASSPRLAGGETQYF.

The chain couples TRBV3-1 (or the pseudogene TRBV3-2) to TRBJ1-1; tentatively, D is TRBD1 (5 bases). The CDR3 is made up of 14 amino acids. Germline V lookup: CDR1 LGHDT, CDR2 YNNKEL (reference sequence). The germline V and J ends were trimmed by 7 bases and 1 base, with 13 bases remaining between them. CDR3 bases: TGTGCCAGCAACCCGTCGGGGGGGAACACTGAAGCTTTCTTT. It translates to CASNPSGGNTEAFF.

The V gene is TRBV29-1, the J gene TRBJ1-1; 9 bases map to TRBD1. CDR1 and CDR2 from the germline V gene are SQVTM and ANQGSEA. The CDR3 loop spans 11 amino acids. J lost 5 bases, V lost 7 bases, and 2 bases had no gene match. The CDR3 DNA sequence: TGCAGCGCCGGGACAGGGACTGAAGCTTTCTTT. Translation: CSAGTGTEAFF.

The chain is built from TRBV7-9 and TRBJ1-2; unclear D gene. The CDR3 loop spans 12 amino acids. Germline CDR1 is SEHNR and CDR2 is FQNEAQ (reference sequence). Here the CDR3 reads CATSGLSRGYTF. CDR3 in DNA: TGTGCTACTAGCGGCCTTTCCCGCGGCTACACCTTC. The variable domain in full, with the rest retrieved from reference TRBV7-9 and TRBJ1-2, is DTGVSQNPRHKITKRGQNVTFRCDPISEHNRLYWYRQTLGQGPEFLTYFQNEAQLEKSRLLSDRFSAERPKGSFSTLEIQRTEQGDSAMYLCATSGLSRGYTFGSGTRLTVV.

The chain links TRBV19 to TRBJ2-3; 12 bases map to TRBD2. This CDR3 has 16 amino acids. After removal of 6 bases from V and 3 bases from J, the junction contained 7 bases not matched to a gene. The germline V gene encodes CDR1 LNHDA and CDR2 SQIVND (reference sequence). The DNA for the CDR3 is TGTGCCAGTAGCAAGCTAGCGGGGGGGTTTACAGATACGCAGTATTTT. It encodes CASSKLAGGFTDTQYF.

CDR3 amino acids: CASSDPRLGNTEAFF. The CDR3, as DNA: TGTGCCAGCAGTGACCCCCGTCTAGGGAACACTGAAGCTTTCTTT. V usage is TRBV25-1 and J usage is TRBJ1-1; D unresolved. The germline CDR1 and CDR2 sequences are MGHDK and SYGVNS. V lost 3 bases to trimming and J lost 1 base, with 12 bases between them. The CDR3 consists of 15 residues.

V gene TRBV28 combines with J gene TRBJ1-5, with 9 bases fitting TRBD1. CDR1 is MDHEN and CDR2 is SYDVKM in the germline V gene. Germline trimming cut 4 bases from V and 5 bases from J; bases unmatched to any gene: 6. CDR3 length: 15 amino acids. In nucleotides, the CDR3 is TGTGCCAGCAGTTCTCCCGGACAGGGGCATCAGCCCCAGCATTTT. It translates to CASSSPGQGHQPQHF. The whole variable domain, filled in from reference TRBV28 and TRBJ1-5, reads DVKVTQSSRYLVKRTGEKVFLECVQDMDHENMFWYRQDPGLGLRLIYFSYDVKMKEKGDIPEGYSVSREKKERFSLILESASTNQTSMYLCASSSPGQGHQPQHFGDGTRLSIL.

This clone was seen repeatedly, ten times or more. The J gene is TRBJ1-1, the V gene TRBV6-1; D gene uncertain. CDR1 and CDR2 from the germline V gene are MNHNS and SASEGT. V was pared by 3 bases and J by 4 bases, with 12 bases between. The CDR3 extends over 14 amino acids. This chain's CDR3 is CASSEAQFSTEAFF. Written as DNA, the CDR3 is TGTGCCAGCAGTGAGGCACAGTTCAGCACTGAAGCTTTCTTT.

The chain couples TRBV5-4 to TRBJ1-2; weak D call: TRBD1 (5 bases). The CDR3 consists of 14 residues. The V end lost 2 bases, the J end lost 8 bases, and 16 bases lay between the germline ends. Germline V gene lookup returns CDR1 SGHNT and CDR2 YYREEE (reference sequence). As DNA, the CDR3 is TGTGCCAGCAGCTTTAGAGGTACAGGTAGAGGCTACACCTTC. It is translated as CASSFRGTGRGYTF. The whole variable domain, filled in from reference TRBV5-4 and TRBJ1-2, reads ETGVTQSPTHLIKTRGQQVTLRCSSQSGHNTVSWYQQALGQGPQFIFQYYREEENGRGNFPPRFSGLQFPNYSSELNVNALELDDSALYLCASSFRGTGRGYTFGSGTRLTVV.